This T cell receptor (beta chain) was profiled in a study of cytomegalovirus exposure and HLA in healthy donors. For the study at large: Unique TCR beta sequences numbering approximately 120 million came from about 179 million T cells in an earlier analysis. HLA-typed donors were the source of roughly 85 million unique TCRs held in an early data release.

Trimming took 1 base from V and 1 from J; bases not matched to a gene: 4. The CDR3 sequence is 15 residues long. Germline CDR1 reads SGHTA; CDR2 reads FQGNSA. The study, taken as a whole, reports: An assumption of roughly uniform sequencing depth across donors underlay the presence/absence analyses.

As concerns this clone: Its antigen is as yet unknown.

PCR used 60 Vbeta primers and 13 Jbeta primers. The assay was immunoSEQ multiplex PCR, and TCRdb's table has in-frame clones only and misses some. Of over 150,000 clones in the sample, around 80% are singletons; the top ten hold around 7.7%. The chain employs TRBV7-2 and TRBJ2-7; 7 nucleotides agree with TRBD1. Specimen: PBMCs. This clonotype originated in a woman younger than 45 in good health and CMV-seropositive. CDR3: CASSLVGTASYEQYF. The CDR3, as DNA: TGTGCCAGCAGCTTAGTAGGGACAGCTTCCTACGAGCAGTACTTC.